This T cell receptor beta chain was profiled in a study of blood T cells in healthy people across ages. Donor samples were obtained from healthy Caucasian individuals from Russia, aged about 6 to 90. V was pared by 3 bases and J by 3 bases, with 13 bases between. The length of the CDR3 is 15 residues. Combining a sample-barcoded 5' primer with a J-beta primer mix, a second PCR ran for roughly 7 to 12 cycles. TCRdb used MiXCR to reprocess the 5' RACE reads, holding one entry per CDR3 protein. The table shows over 1,300,000 distinct CDR3 sequences, with roughly 64% occurring only once. The chain has TRBV12-3 or TRBV12-4 and TRBJ2-3; possibly TRBD2 for D (6 bases). Material: blood. This clonotype originated in a man aged 18 to 35 in good health. The CDR3 loop reads CASSLWRGLTDTQYF. As DNA, the CDR3 is TGTGCCAGCAGTTTGTGGCGGGGCTTAACAGATACGCAGTATTTT.